This T cell receptor (beta chain) was sequenced for a study of T cell responses to AZD1222 COVID-19 vaccine. Findings and caveats of the study: At 160-218 and 743-854, vaccine-associated CD4 TCRs were dominant, and they spanned spike. Only 5 or 6 people who got AZD1222 tested seropositive at baseline.

Clones were read by immunoSEQ multiplex PCR, and TCRdb kept only the in-frame ones, dropping some. The profile covers 100,000 to 120,000 clones, with roughly 88% appearing a single time and 2.5% taken by the ten largest. A word on this clone: The antigen remains unidentified.

After removal of 4 bases from V and 2 bases from J, the junction contained 11 bases not matched to a gene. The CDR3 sequence is 19 residues long. Germline CDR1 and CDR2: MNHEY and SMNVEV (reference sequence). J is TRBJ2-3 and V is TRBV27, with TRBD2 matching 14 bases. This TCR came from an adult in good health. The specimen comprised peripheral blood, sampled on day 0 of AZD1222 vaccination. CDR3 protein: CASSSGTSGGPILTDTQYF. CDR3 DNA: TGTGCCAGCAGTTCCGGGACTAGCGGGGGCCCAATCCTCACAGATACGCAGTATTTT.